Listed below are T cell receptor beta chains from one sample, sequenced in a study of blood T cell repertoires in COVID-19. Produced via immunoSEQ multiplex PCR; TCRdb's table is partial and in-frame only. Among fewer than 350,000 clones, 75% to 90% were seen once, and the ten largest hold about 4.6%. The material sequenced was peripheral blood. The receptors derive from a man aged 40-49 years with acute or convalescent COVID-19. The CDR3 runs from the conserved cysteine through the conserved F or W. The D gene is left open where the match is weak. Only part of the rows carry a size: once, few, many, or a class if the clone is expanded.

DNA | CDR3 | D | J | V | size | length
TGTGCCTGGATGCAGGGGGCTTCTGGAAACACCATATATTTT | CAWMQGASGNTIYF | TRBD1 | TRBJ1-3 | TRBV30 | once | 14
TGTGCCACCGCTTCGCCGGACAGGGTCGGCAACGAGCAGTACTTC | CATASPDRVGNEQYF | TRBD1 | TRBJ2-7 | TRBV10-3 | . | 15
TGTGCCAGCAGTTCATCAGGGGGATGGGGCTACACCTTC | CASSSSGGWGYTF | TRBD1 | TRBJ1-2 | TRBV6-5 | . | 13
TGTGCCACCAGCAGGACGACAGTAAACACCGGGGAGCTGTTTTTT | CATSRTTVNTGELFF | . | TRBJ2-2 | TRBV15 | . | 15
TGTGCCACCAGCAGAGGACCAGGGAAGAGTTATGGCTACACCTTC | CATSRGPGKSYGYTF | . | TRBJ1-2 | TRBV15 | once | 15
TGTGCCACCAGTGGGGCGGGCAACCAGCATTTT | CATSGAGNQHF | . | TRBJ1-5 | TRBV24-1 | . | 11
TGTGCCAGCAGCTTTTCACAGGGGTTGAACACTGAAGCTTTCTTT | CASSFSQGLNTEAFF | TRBD1 | TRBJ1-1 | TRBV16 | . | 15
TGTGCCAGTAAATCCGGACAGGGGGCAGGGAATGAGCAGTTCTTC | CASKSGQGAGNEQFF | TRBD1 | TRBJ2-1 | TRBV19 | . | 15
TGTGCCAGCAGCTTAAGGACGGGGAACAATGAGCAGTTCTTC | CASSLRTGNNEQFF | . | TRBJ2-1 | TRBV7-2 | . | 14
TGTGCCACCAGTGGCCTCCTAACTAGCGGGGGGTCTGGGAGCTCCTACAATGAGCAGTTCTTC | CATSGLLTSGGSGSSYNEQFF | TRBD2 | TRBJ2-1 | TRBV24-1 | . | 21
TGTGCCAGCACCTGGGGGACACTGCCCTGGGGCTACACCTTC | CASTWGTLPWGYTF | . | TRBJ1-2 | TRBV5-6 | . | 14
TGTGCCAGTAGTTTGGCAGGGCCCTCCTACGAGCAGTACTTC | CASSLAGPSYEQYF | . | TRBJ2-7 | TRBV19 | . | 14
TGCGCCAGCAGTGAGGGCCTAGCGGGGGGGCGGAACACCGGGGAGCTGTTTTTT | CASSEGLAGGRNTGELFF | TRBD2 | TRBJ2-2 | TRBV10-2 | few | 18
TGTGCCAGCAGCTACGGGACACCTGATCAGCCCCAGCATTTT | CASSYGTPDQPQHF | . | TRBJ1-5 | TRBV2 | . | 14
TGTGCCATCCGGAGGGGGGGAGAGAACACTGAAGCTTTCTTT | CAIRRGGENTEAFF | . | TRBJ1-1 | TRBV6-6 | . | 14
TGTGCCAGCAGCTTTAGGGGCGGGATTGGGACCGAGCAGTACTTC | CASSFRGGIGTEQYF | . | TRBJ2-7 | TRBV7-2 | . | 15
TGTGCCAGCTCACAGAGCAGCGGGGGGAACTCCTACGAGCAGTACTTC | CASSQSSGGNSYEQYF | TRBD2 | TRBJ2-7 | TRBV18 | . | 16
TGTGCCATCAGTGTTAGGAGGGGACTAGTGGGAGCTTTCTTT | CAISVRRGLVGAFF | . | TRBJ1-1 | TRBV10-3 | . | 14
TGTGCCAGCAGCTTAGCCGGACAGGTGGGGAATTCACCCCTCCACTTT | CASSLAGQVGNSPLHF | TRBD1 | TRBJ1-6 | TRBV11-2 | . | 16
TGTGCCAGCAGTGAACAGACAGGAAACACCATATATTTT | CASSEQTGNTIYF | . | TRBJ1-3 | TRBV6-1 | few | 13
TGTGCCAGCACTGGAGGACTGACAAAAAACATTCAGTACTTC | CASTGGLTKNIQYF | . | TRBJ2-4 | TRBV11-2 | . | 14
TGTGCCAGCACGGGACAGCGCACTGGCTACACCTTC | CASTGQRTGYTF | TRBD1 | TRBJ1-2 | TRBV6-5 | . | 12
TGTGCCACCAGTGATTTAGTGGGGCTCACAGATACGCAGTATTTT | CATSDLVGLTDTQYF | . | TRBJ2-3 | TRBV24-1 | . | 15
TGCGCCAGCAGCTTGGAGACAGGGAGCGACGAAAAACTGTTTTTT | CASSLETGSDEKLFF | TRBD1 | TRBJ1-4 | TRBV5-1 | . | 15
TGTGCCAGCAGCCAAGAGGGGACAGGTCTTTTAACCAAAAACATTCAGTACTTC | CASSQEGTGLLTKNIQYF | TRBD1 | TRBJ2-4 | TRBV3-1/TRBV3-2 | . | 18
TGTGCCAGCAGCTTAGCACAATTACAAGAGACCCAGTACTTC | CASSLAQLQETQYF | . | TRBJ2-5 | TRBV7-9 | . | 14
TGCGCCAGCAGCTCCGGGGGGAGAGGGAATGAGCAGTTCTTC | CASSSGGRGNEQFF | TRBD2 | TRBJ2-1 | TRBV5-1 | . | 14
TGTGCCAGCAGCTCCGATTTACTAGCGGGGGGCCTAGCCAAAAACATTCAGTACTTC | CASSSDLLAGGLAKNIQYF | TRBD2 | TRBJ2-4 | TRBV7-9 | . | 19
TGCAGCGTTGAAGATCAAACCTACGAGCAGTACTTC | CSVEDQTYEQYF | . | TRBJ2-7 | TRBV29-1 | . | 12
TGTGCCAGCAGCTTAAGGGGAGGGGGATCGGACACTGAAGCTTTCTTT | CASSLRGGGSDTEAFF | . | TRBJ1-1 | TRBV7-3 | . | 16
TGTGCCAGCAGTCGTACGAACACCGGGGAGCTGTTTTTT | CASSRTNTGELFF | . | TRBJ2-2 | TRBV6-2/TRBV6-3 | . | 13
TGTGCCAGCACCGCGGTCGTTTCCCCACCCACTGAAGCTTTCTTT | CASTAVVSPPTEAFF | . | TRBJ1-1 | TRBV6-5 | . | 15
TGTGCCAGCAGTTTAGCGGGGTCTGCCTACGAGCAGTACTTC | CASSLAGSAYEQYF | . | TRBJ2-7 | TRBV27 | . | 14
TGTGCCAGCGGCGGACGGCAGGGGCGTTCTGGCTACACCTTC | CASGGRQGRSGYTF | . | TRBJ1-2 | TRBV2 | . | 14
TGTGCCAGCAGCTCTGTAGAGGGTACGCAGTATTTT | CASSSVEGTQYF | . | TRBJ2-3 | TRBV11-3 | . | 12
TGTGCCAGTACCCCCCGGGATAGGGATGGTCAGCCCCAGCATTTT | CASTPRDRDGQPQHF | . | TRBJ1-5 | TRBV19 | . | 15
TGCGCCAGCAGCTTGGGACTTCAAGTCACCGGGGAGCTGTTTTTT | CASSLGLQVTGELFF | . | TRBJ2-2 | TRBV5-1 | . | 15
TGTGCCATCGGCACGACTAGCGGCCCCTCCTACAATGAGCAGTTCTTC | CAIGTTSGPSYNEQFF | TRBD2 | TRBJ2-1 | TRBV10-3 | . | 16
TGTGCCAGCAGCTTGGTGGCTATGGAGGGAGCCGCCGGGGAGCTGTTTTTT | CASSLVAMEGAAGELFF | . | TRBJ2-2 | TRBV5-6 | . | 17
TGTGCCAGCAGTGAAGGACTAGCGGGGGGGCGGTCAGATACGCAGTATTTT | CASSEGLAGGRSDTQYF | TRBD2 | TRBJ2-3 | TRBV2 | . | 17
TGTGCCAGCAGCTTGGCCGGGACAGTCTACGAGCAGTACTTC | CASSLAGTVYEQYF | TRBD1 | TRBJ2-7 | TRBV5-5 | . | 14
TGTGCCAGCAGCGACTGGGCGGGGGGGAGCTCCTACAATGAGCAGTTCTTC | CASSDWAGGSSYNEQFF | TRBD2 | TRBJ2-1 | TRBV6-2/TRBV6-3 | . | 17
TGCGCCAGCAGCGCCCAACAGGGCAACACTGAAGCTTTCTTT | CASSAQQGNTEAFF | . | TRBJ1-1 | TRBV5-1 | . | 14
TGTGCCATCAGTGTACAGAGCTTCACTGAAGCTTTCTTT | CAISVQSFTEAFF | . | TRBJ1-1 | TRBV10-3 | . | 13
TGTGCCACCTCGTCCGGGACAGGGTCTCTTGAAGCTTTCTTT | CATSSGTGSLEAFF | TRBD1 | TRBJ1-1 | TRBV24-1 | . | 14
TGTGCCAGCAGCCCCCTCGGAGGTAGCACAGATACGCAGTATTTT | CASSPLGGSTDTQYF | . | TRBJ2-3 | TRBV9 | . | 15
TGTGCCAGCAGTAGAGAGCAGGGCCGAGAACTGTTTTTT | CASSREQGRELFF | . | TRBJ1-4 | TRBV6-4 | . | 13
TGTGCCAGCAGCCAAGGAGATCAGCCCCAGCATTTT | CASSQGDQPQHF | . | TRBJ1-5 | TRBV3-1/TRBV3-2 | . | 12
TGTGCCAGCCAAATCCTGGCAGGGGTTCGGGACACTGAAGCTTTCTTT | CASQILAGVRDTEAFF | . | TRBJ1-1 | TRBV4-2 | few | 16
TGTGCCAGCAGCTCCGGGACTAGCGGGAGGAATGAGCAGTTCTTC | CASSSGTSGRNEQFF | TRBD2 | TRBJ2-1 | TRBV7-3 | . | 15
TGTGCCAGTAGTACCGCGGGACAGGGCAACTATGGCTACACCTTC | CASSTAGQGNYGYTF | TRBD1 | TRBJ1-2 | TRBV19 | . | 15
TGTGCCAGCACCACGGGGGGGGGCGCGAAAGATACGCAGTATTTT | CASTTGGGAKDTQYF | TRBD2 | TRBJ2-3 | TRBV5-4 | . | 15
TGTGCCACCAGCGGGATGGACAGGGGAAAAACTAACTATGGCTACACCTTC | CATSGMDRGKTNYGYTF | TRBD1 | TRBJ1-2 | TRBV15 | . | 17
TGTGCTAGTGGTTTGGGTGCAGGACGGGGGCAGTATTTT | CASGLGAGRGQYF | . | TRBJ2-3 | TRBV12-5 | once | 13
TGTGCCAGCAGAGCTAGCGGGGGGGCTTGGGAGCAGTTCTTC | CASRASGGAWEQFF | TRBD2 | TRBJ2-1 | TRBV6-4 | . | 14